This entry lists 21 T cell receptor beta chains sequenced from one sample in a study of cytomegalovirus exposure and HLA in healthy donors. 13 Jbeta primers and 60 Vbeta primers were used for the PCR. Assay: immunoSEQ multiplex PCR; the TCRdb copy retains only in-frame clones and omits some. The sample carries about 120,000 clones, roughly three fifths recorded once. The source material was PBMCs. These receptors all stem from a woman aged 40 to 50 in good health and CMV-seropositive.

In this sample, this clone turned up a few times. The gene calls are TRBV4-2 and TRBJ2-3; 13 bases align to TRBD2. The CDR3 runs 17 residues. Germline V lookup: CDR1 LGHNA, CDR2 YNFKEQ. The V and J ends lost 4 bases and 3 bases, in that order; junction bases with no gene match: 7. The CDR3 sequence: CASSPGLAGERTDTQYF. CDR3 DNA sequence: TGTGCCAGCAGCCCCGGACTAGCGGGAGAGAGGACAGATACGCAGTATTTT.

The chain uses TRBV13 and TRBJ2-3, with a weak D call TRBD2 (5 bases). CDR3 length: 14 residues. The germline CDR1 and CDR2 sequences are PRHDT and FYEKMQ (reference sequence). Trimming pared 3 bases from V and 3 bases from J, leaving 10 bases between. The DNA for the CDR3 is TGTGCCAGCAGCTTCTCGGACTTAACAGATACGCAGTATTTT. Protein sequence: CASSFSDLTDTQYF.

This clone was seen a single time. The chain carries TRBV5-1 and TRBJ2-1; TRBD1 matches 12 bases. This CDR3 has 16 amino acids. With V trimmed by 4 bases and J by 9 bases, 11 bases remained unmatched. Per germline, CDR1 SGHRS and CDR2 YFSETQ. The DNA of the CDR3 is TGCGCCAGCAGCGCGCAGGGACAGGGGGCTTCTAGTGAGCAGTTCTTC. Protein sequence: CASSAQGQGASSEQFF.

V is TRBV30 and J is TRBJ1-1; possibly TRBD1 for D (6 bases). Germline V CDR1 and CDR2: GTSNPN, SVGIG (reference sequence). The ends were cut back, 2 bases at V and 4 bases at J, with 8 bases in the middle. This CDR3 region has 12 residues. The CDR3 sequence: CAWSRGATEAFF. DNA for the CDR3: TGTGCCTGGAGTCGGGGGGCCACTGAAGCTTTCTTT.

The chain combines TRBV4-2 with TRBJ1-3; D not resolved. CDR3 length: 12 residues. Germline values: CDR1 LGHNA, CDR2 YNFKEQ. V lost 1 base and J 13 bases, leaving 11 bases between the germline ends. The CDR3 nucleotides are TGTGCCAGCAGCCAAGGGTACAGCTTAATATATTTT. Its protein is CASSQGYSLIYF.

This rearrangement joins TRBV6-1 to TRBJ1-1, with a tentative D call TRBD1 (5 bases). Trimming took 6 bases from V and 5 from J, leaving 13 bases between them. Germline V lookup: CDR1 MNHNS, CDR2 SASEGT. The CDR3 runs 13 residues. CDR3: CASRAGWRTEAFF. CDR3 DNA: TGTGCCAGCAGAGCAGGGTGGAGAACTGAAGCTTTCTTT.

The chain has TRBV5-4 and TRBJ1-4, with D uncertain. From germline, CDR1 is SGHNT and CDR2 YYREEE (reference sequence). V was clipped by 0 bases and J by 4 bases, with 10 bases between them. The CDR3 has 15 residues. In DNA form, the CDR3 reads TGTGCCAGCAGCTTGGGGACTGTTGATAATGAAAAACTGTTTTTT. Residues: CASSLGTVDNEKLFF.

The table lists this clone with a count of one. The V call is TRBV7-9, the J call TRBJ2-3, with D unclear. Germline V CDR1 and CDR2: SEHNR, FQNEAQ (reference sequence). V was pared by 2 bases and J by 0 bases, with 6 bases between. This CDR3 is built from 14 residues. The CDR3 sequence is CASSLSSSTDTQYF. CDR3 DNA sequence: TGTGCCAGCAGCTTAAGTAGTAGCACAGATACGCAGTATTTT. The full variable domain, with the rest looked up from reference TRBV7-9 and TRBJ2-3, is DTGVSQNPRHKITKRGQNVTFRCDPISEHNRLYWYRQTLGQGPEFLTYFQNEAQLEKSRLLSDRFSAERPKGSFSTLEIQRTEQGDSAMYLCASSLSSSTDTQYFGPGTRLTVL.

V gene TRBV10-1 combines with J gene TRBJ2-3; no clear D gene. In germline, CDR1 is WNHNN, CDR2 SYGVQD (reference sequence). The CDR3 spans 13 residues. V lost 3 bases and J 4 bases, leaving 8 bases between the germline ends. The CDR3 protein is CASSDRIPDTQYF. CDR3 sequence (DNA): TGCGCCAGCAGTGATAGAATTCCAGATACGCAGTATTTT.

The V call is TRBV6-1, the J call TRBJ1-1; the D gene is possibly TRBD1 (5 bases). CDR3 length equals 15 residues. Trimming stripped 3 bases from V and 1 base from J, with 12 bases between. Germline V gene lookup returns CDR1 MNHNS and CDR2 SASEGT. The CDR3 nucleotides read TGTGCCAGCAGTGATTGGGGCGGGGGGAACACTGAAGCTTTCTTT. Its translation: CASSDWGGGNTEAFF.

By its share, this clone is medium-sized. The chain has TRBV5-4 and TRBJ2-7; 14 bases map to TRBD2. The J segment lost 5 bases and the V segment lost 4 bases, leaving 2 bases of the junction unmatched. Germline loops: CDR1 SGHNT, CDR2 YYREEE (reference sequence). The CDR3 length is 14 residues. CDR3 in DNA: TGTGCCAGCAGCGCGGGACTAGCGGGAGACGAGCAGTACTTC. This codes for CASSAGLAGDEQYF.

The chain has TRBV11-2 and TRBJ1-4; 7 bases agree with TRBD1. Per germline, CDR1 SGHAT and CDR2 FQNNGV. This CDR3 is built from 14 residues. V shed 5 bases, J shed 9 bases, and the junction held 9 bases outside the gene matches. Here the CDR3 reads CASSTDRVSQKLFF. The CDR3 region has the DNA TGTGCCAGCAGCACCGACAGGGTATCGCAAAAACTGTTTTTT.

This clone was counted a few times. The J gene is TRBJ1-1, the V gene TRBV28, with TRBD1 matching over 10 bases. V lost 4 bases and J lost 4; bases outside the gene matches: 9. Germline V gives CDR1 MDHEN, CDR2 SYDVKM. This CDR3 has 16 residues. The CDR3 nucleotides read TGTGCCAGCAGTTCCAGAGCCGGGACAGGGGTCACTGAAGCTTTCTTT. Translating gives CASSSRAGTGVTEAFF.

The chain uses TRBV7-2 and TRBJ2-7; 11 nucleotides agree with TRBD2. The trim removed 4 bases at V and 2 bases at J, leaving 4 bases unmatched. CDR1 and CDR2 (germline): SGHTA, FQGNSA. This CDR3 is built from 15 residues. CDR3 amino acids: CASSSGGLAAYEQYF. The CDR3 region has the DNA TGTGCCAGCAGCTCCGGGGGACTAGCGGCCTACGAGCAGTACTTC.

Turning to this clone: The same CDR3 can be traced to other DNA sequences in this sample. CDR3 bases: TGTGCCAGCAGCTTAGGCCGGGAGACCCAGTACTTC. This sequence encodes CASSLGRETQYF. V and J are TRBV7-9 and TRBJ2-5; D ambiguous. V was clipped by 1 base and J by 5 bases, with 5 bases between them. This CDR3 is 12 amino acids long. In germline, CDR1 is SEHNR, CDR2 FQNEAQ (reference sequence).

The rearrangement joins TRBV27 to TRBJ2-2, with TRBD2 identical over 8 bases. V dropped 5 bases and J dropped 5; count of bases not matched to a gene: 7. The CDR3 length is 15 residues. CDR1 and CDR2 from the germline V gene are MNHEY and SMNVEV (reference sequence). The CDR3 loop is CASSPGLAWTGELFF. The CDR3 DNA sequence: TGTGCCAGCAGTCCAGGACTAGCTTGGACCGGGGAGCTGTTTTTT.

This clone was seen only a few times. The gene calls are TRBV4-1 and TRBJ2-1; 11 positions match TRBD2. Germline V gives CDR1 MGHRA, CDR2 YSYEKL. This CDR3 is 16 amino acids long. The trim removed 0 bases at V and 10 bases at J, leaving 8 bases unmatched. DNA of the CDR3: TGCGCCAGCAGCCAAGAAGGGCTAGCGGGGGGCAAAGAGCAGTTCTTC. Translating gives CASSQEGLAGGKEQFF.

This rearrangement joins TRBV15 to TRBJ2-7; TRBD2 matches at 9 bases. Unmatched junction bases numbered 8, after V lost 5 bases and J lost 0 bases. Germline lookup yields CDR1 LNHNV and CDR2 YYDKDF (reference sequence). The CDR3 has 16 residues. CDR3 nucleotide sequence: TGTGCCACCAGCGGCCGTTATAGCGGGAGCTCCTACGAGCAGTACTTC. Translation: CATSGRYSGSSYEQYF.

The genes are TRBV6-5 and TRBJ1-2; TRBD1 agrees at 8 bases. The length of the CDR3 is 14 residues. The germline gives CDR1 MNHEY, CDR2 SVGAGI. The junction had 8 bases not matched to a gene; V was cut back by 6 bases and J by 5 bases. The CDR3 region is CASSRDRRGYGYTF. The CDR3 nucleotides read TGTGCCAGCAGCAGGGACAGGCGGGGATATGGCTACACCTTC.

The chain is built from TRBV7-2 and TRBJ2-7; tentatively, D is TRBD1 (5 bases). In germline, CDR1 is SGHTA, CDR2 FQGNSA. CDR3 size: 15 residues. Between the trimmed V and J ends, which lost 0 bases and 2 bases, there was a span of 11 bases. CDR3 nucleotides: TGTGCCAGCAGCTTAGCAGGGGTTTCTACCTACGAGCAGTACTTC. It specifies CASSLAGVSTYEQYF.

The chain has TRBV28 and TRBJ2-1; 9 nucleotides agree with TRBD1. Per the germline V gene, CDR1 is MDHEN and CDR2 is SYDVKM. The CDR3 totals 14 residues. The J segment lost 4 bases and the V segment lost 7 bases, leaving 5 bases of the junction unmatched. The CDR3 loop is CASMDRGKYNEQFF. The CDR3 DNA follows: TGTGCCAGCATGGACAGGGGAAAATACAATGAGCAGTTCTTC.